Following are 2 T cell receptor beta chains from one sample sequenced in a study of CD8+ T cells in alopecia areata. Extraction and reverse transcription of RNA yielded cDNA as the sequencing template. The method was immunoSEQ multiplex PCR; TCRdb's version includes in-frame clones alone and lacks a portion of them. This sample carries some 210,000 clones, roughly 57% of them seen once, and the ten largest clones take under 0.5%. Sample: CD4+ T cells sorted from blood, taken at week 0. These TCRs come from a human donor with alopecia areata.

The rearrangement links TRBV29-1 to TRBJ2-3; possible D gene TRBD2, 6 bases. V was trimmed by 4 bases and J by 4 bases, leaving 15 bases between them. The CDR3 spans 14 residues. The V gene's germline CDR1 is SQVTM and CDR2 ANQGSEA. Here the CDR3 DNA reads TGCAGCGTTGGTCCAATGACTAGTTCAGATACGCAGTATTTT. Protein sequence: CSVGPMTSSDTQYF.

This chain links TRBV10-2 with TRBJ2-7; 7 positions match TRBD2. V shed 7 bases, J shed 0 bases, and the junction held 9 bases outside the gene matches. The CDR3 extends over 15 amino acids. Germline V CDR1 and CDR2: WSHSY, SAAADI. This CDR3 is CASIPTGTTSYEQYF. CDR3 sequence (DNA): TGCGCCAGCATTCCTACCGGGACTACCTCCTACGAGCAGTACTTC.